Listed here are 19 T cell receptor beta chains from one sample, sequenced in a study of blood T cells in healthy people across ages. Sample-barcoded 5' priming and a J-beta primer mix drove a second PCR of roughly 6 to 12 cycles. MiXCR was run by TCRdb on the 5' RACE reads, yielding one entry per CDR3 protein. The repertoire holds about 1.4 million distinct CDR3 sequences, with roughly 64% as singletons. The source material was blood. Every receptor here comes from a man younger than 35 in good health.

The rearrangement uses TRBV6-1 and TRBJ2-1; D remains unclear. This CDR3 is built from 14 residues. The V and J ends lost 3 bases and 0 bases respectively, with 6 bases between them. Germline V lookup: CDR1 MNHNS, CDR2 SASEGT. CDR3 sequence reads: CASSDVGSYNEQFF. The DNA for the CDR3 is TGTGCCAGCAGTGATGTAGGCTCCTACAATGAGCAGTTCTTC.

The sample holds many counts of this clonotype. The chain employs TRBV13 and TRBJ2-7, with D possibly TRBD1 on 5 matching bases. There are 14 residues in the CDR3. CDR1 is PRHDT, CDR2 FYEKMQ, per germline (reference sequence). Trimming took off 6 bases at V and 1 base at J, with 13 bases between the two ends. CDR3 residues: CASSSTGVSYEQYF. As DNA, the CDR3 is TGTGCCAGCAGTTCAACAGGAGTATCCTACGAGCAGTACTTC.

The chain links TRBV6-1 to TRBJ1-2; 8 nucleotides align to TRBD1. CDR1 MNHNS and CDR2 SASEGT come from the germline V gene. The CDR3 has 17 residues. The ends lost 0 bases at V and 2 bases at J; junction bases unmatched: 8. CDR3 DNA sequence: TGTGCCAGCAGTGAAGCCCGACAGGGGATAGGCAACTATGGCTACACCTTC. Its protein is CASSEARQGIGNYGYTF.

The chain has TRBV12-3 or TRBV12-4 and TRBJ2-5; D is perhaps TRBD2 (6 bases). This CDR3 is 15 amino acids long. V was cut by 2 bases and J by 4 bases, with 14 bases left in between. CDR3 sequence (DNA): TGTGCCAGCAGTTTAACCGGACGGGGAGGAGAGACCCAGTACTTC. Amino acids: CASSLTGRGGETQYF.

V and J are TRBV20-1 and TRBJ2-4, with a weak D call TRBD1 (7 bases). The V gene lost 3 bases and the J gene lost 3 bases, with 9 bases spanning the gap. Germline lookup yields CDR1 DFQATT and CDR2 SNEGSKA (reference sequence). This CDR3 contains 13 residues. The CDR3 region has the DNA TGCAGTGCTAGGCGGGACAGCAAAAACATTCAGTACTTC. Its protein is CSARRDSKNIQYF.

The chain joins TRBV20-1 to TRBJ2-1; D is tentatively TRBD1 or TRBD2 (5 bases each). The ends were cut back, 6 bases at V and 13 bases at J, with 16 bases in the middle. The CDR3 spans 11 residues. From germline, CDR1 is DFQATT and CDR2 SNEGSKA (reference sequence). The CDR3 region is CSALGVGPQFF. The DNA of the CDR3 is TGCAGTGCACTAGGGGTGGGGCCCCAGTTCTTC.

The CDR3 protein is CASSQDRVAGVHYNEQFF. For the CDR3, the DNA is TGTGCCAGCAGCCAAGATCGAGTAGCGGGAGTTCACTACAATGAGCAGTTCTTC. The chain joins TRBV3-1 to TRBJ2-1, with 9 bases identical to TRBD2. V was pared by 0 bases and J by 3 bases, with 9 bases of the junction left unmatched. The CDR3 extends over 18 amino acids. CDR1 is LGHDT, CDR2 YNNKEL, per germline (reference sequence).

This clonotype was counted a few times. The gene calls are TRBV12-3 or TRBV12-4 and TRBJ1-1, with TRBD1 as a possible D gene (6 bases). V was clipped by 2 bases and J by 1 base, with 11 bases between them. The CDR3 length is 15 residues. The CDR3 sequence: CASSLWGGENTEAFF. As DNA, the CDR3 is TGTGCCAGCAGTTTATGGGGGGGCGAGAACACTGAAGCTTTCTTT.

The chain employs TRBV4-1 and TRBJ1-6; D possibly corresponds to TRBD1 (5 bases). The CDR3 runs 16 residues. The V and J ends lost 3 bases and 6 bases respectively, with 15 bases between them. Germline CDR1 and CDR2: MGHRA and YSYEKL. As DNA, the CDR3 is TGCGCCAGCAGCCAGGAAGAGGACAACCTTAATTCACCCCTCCACTTT. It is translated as CASSQEEDNLNSPLHF.

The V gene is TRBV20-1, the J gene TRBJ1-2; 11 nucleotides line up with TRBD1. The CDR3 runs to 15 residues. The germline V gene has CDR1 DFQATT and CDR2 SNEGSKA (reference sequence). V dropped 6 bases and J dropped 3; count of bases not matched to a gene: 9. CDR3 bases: TGCAGTGCCAGGGCGGGGACAGGGGGATACTATGGCTACACCTTC. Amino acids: CSARAGTGGYYGYTF.

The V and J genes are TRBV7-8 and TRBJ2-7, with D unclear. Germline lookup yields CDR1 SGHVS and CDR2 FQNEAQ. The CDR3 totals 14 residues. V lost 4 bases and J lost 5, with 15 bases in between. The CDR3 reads CASSSPRWADEQYF. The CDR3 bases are TGTGCCAGCAGCTCACCTAGATGGGCCGACGAGCAGTACTTC.

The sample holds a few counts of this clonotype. The CDR3 reads CANRRDSGANVLTF. In DNA, the CDR3 is TGTGCCAACCGACGGGACTCTGGGGCCAACGTCCTGACTTTC. The J gene is TRBJ2-6, the V gene TRBV10-3, with D tentatively TRBD2 (5 bases). The germline V gene has CDR1 ENHRY and CDR2 SYGVKD. Trimming took off 10 bases at V and 0 bases at J, with 10 bases between the two ends. This CDR3 has 14 residues.

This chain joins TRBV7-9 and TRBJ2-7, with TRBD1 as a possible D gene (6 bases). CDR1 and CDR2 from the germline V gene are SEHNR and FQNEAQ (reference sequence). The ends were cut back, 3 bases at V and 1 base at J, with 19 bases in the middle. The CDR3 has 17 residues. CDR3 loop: CASSFGQSELLSYEQYF. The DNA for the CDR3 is TGTGCCAGCAGCTTCGGACAGTCGGAGCTTCTGTCCTACGAGCAGTACTTC. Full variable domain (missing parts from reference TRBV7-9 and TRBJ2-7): DTGVSQNPRHKITKRGQNVTFRCDPISEHNRLYWYRQTLGQGPEFLTYFQNEAQLEKSRLLSDRFSAERPKGSFSTLEIQRTEQGDSAMYLCASSFGQSELLSYEQYFGPGTRLTVT.

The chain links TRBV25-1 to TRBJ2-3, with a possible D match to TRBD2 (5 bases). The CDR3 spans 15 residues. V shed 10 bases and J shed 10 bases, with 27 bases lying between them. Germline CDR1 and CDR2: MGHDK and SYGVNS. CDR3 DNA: TGTGCCACCACCACTCTTCGGGGAGTCCTAGAGGCGCAGTATTTT. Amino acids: CATTTLRGVLEAQYF.

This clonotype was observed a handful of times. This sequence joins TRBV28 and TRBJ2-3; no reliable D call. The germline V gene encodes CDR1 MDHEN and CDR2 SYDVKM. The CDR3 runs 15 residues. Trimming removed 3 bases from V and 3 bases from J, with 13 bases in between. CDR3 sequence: CASSLGSLQTDTQYF. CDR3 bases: TGTGCCAGCAGTTTGGGATCGCTCCAAACAGATACGCAGTATTTT. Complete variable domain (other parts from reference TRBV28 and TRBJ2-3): DVKVTQSSRYLVKRTGEKVFLECVQDMDHENMFWYRQDPGLGLRLIYFSYDVKMKEKGDIPEGYSVSREKKERFSLILESASTNQTSMYLCASSLGSLQTDTQYFGPGTRLTVL.

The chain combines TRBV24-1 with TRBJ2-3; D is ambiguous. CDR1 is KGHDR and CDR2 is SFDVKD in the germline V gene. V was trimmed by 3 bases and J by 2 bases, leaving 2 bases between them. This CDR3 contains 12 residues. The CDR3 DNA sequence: TGTGCCACCAGTGATGCCACAGATACGCAGTATTTT. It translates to CATSDATDTQYF.

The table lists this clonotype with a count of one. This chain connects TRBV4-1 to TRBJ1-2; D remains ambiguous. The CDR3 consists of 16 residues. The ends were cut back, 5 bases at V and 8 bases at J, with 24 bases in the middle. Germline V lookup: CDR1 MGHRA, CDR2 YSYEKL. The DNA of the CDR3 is TGCGCCAGCAGCGCCCCAGAAAGGACGGGCGTTGGGGGCTACACCTTC. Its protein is CASSAPERTGVGGYTF.

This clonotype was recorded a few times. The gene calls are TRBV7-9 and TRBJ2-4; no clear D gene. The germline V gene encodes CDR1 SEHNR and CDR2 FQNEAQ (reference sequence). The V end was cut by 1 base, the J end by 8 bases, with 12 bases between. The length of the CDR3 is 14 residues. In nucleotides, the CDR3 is TGTGCCAGCAGCTTAGATGCCGCTCGGGACATTCAGTACTTC. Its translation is CASSLDAARDIQYF.

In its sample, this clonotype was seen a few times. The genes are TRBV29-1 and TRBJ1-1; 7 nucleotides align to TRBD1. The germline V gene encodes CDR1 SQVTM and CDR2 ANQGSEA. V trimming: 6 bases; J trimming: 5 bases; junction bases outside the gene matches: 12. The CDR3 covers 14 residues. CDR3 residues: CSVKRQGMRTEAFF. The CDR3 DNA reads TGCAGCGTCAAGAGACAGGGAATGAGAACTGAAGCTTTCTTT.